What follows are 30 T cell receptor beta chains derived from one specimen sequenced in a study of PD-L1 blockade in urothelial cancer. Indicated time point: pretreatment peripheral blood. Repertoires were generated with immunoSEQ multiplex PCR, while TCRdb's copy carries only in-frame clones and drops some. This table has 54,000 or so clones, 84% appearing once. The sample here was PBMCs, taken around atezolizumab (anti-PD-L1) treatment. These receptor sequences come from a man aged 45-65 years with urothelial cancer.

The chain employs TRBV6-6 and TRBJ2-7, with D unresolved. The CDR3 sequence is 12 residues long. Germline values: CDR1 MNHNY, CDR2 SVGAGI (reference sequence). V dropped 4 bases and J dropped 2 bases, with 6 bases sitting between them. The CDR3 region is CASSSLAYEQYF. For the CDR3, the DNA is TGTGCCAGCAGTTCCCTCGCCTACGAGCAGTACTTC.

Written as DNA, the CDR3 is TGTGCCAGCAGCTGGGGACAGGGTAGATTGAGCGAGCAGTACTTC. Translated, it gives CASSWGQGRLSEQYF. This chain connects TRBV7-9 to TRBJ2-7; 9 nucleotides line up with TRBD1. Trimming at V came to 4 bases and at J to 6 bases, leaving 10 bases not matched to a gene. The germline V gene encodes CDR1 SEHNR and CDR2 FQNEAQ (reference sequence). This CDR3 is 15 amino acids long.

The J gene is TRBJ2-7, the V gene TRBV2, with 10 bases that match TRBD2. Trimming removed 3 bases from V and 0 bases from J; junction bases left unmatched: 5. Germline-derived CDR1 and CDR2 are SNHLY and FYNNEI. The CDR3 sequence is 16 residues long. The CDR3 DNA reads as TGTGCCAGCAGTGAGGAAATAGCGGGGGGCTCCTACGAGCAGTACTTC. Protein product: CASSEEIAGGSYEQYF. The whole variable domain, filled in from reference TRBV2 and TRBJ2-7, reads EPEVTQTPSHQVTQMGQEVILRCVPISNHLYFYWYRQILGQKVEFLVSFYNNEISEKSEIFDDQFSVERPDGSNFTLKIRSTKLEDSAMYFCASSEEIAGGSYEQYFGPGTRLTVT.

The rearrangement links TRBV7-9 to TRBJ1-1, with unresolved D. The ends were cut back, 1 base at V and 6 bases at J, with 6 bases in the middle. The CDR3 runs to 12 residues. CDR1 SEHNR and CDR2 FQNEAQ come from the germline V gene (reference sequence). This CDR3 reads CASSLGRAEAFF. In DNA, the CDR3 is TGTGCCAGCAGCTTAGGCCGCGCTGAAGCTTTCTTT.

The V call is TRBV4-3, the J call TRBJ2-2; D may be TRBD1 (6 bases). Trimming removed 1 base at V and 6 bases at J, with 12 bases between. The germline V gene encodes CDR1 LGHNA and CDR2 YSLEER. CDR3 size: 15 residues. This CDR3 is CASSQVIRGAGELFF. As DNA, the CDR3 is TGCGCCAGCAGCCAAGTCATCAGGGGTGCCGGGGAGCTGTTTTTT.

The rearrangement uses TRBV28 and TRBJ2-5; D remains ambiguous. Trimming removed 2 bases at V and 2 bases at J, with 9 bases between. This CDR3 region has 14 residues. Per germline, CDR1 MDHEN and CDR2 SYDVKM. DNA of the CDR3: TGTGCCAGCAGTTTAGCGCGGCTACAAGAGACCCAGTACTTC. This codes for CASSLARLQETQYF.

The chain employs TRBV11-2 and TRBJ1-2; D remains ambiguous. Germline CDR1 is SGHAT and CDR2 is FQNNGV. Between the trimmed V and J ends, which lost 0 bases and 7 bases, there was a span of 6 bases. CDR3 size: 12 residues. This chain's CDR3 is CASSLDRSGYTF. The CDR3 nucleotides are TGTGCCAGCAGCTTAGATCGTTCTGGCTACACCTTC. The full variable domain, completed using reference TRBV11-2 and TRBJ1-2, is EAGVAQSPRYKIIEKRQSVAFWCNPISGHATLYWYQQILGQGPKLLIQFQNNGVVDDSQLPKDRFSAERLKGVDSTLKIQPAKLEDSAVYLCASSLDRSGYTFGSGTRLTVV.

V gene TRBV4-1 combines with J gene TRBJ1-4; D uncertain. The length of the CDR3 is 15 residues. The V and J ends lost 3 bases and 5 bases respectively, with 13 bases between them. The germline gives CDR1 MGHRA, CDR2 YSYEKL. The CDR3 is CASSHRPGSNEKLFF. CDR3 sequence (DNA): TGCGCCAGCAGCCACCGTCCGGGATCAAATGAAAAACTGTTTTTT.

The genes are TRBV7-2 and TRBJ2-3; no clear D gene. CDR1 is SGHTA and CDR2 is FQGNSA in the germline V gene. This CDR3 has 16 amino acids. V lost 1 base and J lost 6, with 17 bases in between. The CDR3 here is CASSLVTNRRRDTQYF. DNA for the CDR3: TGTGCCAGCAGCTTAGTGACGAACAGACGAAGGGATACGCAGTATTTT. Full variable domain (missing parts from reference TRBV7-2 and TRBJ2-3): GAGVSQSPSNKVTEKGKDVELRCDPISGHTALYWYRQSLGQGLEFLIYFQGNSAPDKSGLPSDRFSAERTGGSVSTLTIQRTQQEDSAVYLCASSLVTNRRRDTQYFGPGTRLTVL.

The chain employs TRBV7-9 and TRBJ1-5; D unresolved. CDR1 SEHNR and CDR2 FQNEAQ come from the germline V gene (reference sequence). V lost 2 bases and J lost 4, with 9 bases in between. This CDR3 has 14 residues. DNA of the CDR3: TGTGCCAGCAGCTTACGAGGAGCAAATCAGCCCCAGCATTTT. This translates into CASSLRGANQPQHF.

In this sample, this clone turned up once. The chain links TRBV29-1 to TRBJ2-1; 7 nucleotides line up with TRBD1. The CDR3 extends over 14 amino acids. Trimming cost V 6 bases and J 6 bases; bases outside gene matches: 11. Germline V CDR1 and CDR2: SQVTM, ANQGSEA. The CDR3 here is CSVPEGGPLNEQFF. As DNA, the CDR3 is TGCAGCGTCCCGGAAGGGGGCCCACTCAATGAGCAGTTCTTC.

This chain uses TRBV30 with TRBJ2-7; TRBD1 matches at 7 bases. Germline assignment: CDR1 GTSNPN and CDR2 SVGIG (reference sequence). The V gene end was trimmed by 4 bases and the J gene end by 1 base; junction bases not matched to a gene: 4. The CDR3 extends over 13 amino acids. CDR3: CAWMGQRSYEQYF. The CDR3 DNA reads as TGTGCCTGGATGGGACAGCGGTCCTACGAGCAGTACTTC.

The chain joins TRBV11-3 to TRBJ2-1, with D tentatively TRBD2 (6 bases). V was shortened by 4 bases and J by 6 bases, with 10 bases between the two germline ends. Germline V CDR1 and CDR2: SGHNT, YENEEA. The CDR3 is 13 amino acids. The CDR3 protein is CASSSRDSNEQFF. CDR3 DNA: TGTGCCAGCAGCTCTCGGGACTCCAATGAGCAGTTCTTC.

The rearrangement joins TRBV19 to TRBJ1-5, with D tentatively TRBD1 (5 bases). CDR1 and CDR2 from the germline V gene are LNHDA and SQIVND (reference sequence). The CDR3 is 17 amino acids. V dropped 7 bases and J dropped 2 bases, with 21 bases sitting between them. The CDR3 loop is CASNPGWGDWGNQPQHF. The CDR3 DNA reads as TGTGCCAGTAACCCGGGATGGGGGGATTGGGGCAATCAGCCCCAGCATTTT.

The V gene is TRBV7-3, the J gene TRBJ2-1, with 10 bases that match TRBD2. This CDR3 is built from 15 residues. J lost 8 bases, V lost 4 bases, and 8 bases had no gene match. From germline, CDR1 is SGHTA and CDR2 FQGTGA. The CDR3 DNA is TGTGCCAGCAGCTCAGAGCGGGGGGGCCAGTATGAGCAGTTCTTC. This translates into CASSSERGGQYEQFF.

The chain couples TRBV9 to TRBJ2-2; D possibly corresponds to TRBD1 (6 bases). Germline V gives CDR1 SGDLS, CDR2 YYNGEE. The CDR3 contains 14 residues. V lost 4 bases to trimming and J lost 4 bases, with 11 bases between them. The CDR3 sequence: CASSTGQTTGELFF. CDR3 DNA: TGTGCCAGCAGCACAGGACAGACCACCGGGGAGCTGTTTTTT.

CDR3 in amino acids: CASSMRQGALASETQYF. CDR3 coding DNA: TGTGCCAGTAGTATGAGACAGGGGGCCCTAGCCTCGGAGACCCAGTACTTC. The gene calls are TRBV19 and TRBJ2-5; 10 bases align to TRBD1. Germline loops: CDR1 LNHDA, CDR2 SQIVND (reference sequence). This CDR3 comprises 17 residues. The V and J ends lost 3 bases and 5 bases, in that order; junction bases with no gene match: 12.

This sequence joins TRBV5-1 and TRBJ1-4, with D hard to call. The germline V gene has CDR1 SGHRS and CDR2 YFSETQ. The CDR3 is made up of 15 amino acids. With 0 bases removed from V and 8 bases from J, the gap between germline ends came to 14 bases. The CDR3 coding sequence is TGCGCCAGCAGCTTGGATACAGCCCTGGCGGAAAAACTGTTTTTT. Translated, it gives CASSLDTALAEKLFF.

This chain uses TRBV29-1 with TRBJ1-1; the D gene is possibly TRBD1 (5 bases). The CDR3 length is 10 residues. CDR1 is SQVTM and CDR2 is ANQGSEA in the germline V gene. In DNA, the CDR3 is TGCAGTACCGGGGGGGCTGAAGCTTTCTTT. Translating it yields CSTGGAEAFF.

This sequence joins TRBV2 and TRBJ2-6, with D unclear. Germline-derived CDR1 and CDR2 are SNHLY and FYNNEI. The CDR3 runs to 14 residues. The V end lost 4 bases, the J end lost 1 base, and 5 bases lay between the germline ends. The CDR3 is CASSVESGANVLTF. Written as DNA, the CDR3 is TGTGCCAGCAGTGTGGAGTCTGGGGCCAACGTCCTGACTTTC.

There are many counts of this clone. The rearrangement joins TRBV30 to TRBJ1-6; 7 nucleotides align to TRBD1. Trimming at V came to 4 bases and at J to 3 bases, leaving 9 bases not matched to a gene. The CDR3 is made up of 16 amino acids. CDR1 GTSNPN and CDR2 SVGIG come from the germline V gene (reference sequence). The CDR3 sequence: CAWIQSTGIYNSPLHF. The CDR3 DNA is TGTGCCTGGATTCAATCGACAGGGATCTATAATTCACCCCTCCACTTT. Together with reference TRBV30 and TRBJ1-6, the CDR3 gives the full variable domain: SQTIHQWPATLVQPVGSPLSLECTVEGTSNPNLYWYRQAAGRGLQLLFYSVGIGQISSEVPQNLSASRPQDRQFILSSKKLLLSDSGFYLCAWIQSTGIYNSPLHFGNGTRLTVT.

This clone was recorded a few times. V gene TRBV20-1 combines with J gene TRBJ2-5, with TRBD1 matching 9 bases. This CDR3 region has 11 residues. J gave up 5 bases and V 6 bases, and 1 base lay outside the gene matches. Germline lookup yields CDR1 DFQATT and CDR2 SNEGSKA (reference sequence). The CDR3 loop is CSADRGETQYF. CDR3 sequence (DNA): TGCAGTGCAGACAGGGGGGAGACCCAGTACTTC.

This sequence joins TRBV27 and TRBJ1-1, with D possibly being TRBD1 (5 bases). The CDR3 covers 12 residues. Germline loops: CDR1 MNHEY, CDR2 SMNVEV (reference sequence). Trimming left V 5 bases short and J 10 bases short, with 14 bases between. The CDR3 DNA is TGTGCCAGCAGTGCACCAGGGTGGATAGCTTTCTTT. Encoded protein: CASSAPGWIAFF.

CDR3 sequence reads: CASSSGGGGRTDTQYF. In DNA form, the CDR3 reads TGTGCCAGCAGTTCAGGGGGCGGGGGTCGGACAGATACGCAGTATTTT. The J gene is TRBJ2-3, the V gene TRBV28; D is possibly TRBD1 (8 bases). The CDR3 has 16 amino acids. CDR1 and CDR2 from the germline V gene are MDHEN and SYDVKM. Trimming pared 4 bases from V and 3 bases from J, leaving 17 bases between.

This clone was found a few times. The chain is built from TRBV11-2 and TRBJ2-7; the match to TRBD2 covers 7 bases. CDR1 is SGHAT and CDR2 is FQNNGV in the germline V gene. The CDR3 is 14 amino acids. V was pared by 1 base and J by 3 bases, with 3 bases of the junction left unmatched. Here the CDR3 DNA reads TGTGCCAGCAGCTTAGGGGGAGGGATCTACGAGCAGTACTTC. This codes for CASSLGGGIYEQYF.

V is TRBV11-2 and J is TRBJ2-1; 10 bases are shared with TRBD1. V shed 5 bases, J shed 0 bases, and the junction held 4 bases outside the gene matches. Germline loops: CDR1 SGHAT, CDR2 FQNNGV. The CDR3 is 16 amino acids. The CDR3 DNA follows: TGTGCCAGCAGCAAAAGACAGGGGGCCTCCTACAATGAGCAGTTCTTC. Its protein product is CASSKRQGASYNEQFF.

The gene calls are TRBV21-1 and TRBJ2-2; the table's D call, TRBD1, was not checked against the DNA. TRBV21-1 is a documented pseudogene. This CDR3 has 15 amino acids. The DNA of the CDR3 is TGTGCCAGCGGCCGGGGACAGGCGAACACCGGGGAGCTGTTTTTT. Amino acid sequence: CASGRGQANTGELFF.

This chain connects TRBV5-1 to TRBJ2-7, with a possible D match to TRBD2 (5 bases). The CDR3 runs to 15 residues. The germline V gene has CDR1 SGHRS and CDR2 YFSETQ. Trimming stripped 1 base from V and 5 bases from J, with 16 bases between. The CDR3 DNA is TGCGCCAGCAGCTTGACCGGGATCCAGCCCGACGAGCAGTACTTC. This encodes CASSLTGIQPDEQYF.

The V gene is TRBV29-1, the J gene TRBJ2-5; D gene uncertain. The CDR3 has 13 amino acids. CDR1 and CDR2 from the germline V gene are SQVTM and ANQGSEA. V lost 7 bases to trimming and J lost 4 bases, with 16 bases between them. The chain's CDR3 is CSALYPEVETQYF. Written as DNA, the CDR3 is TGCAGCGCCCTATATCCCGAGGTAGAGACCCAGTACTTC.

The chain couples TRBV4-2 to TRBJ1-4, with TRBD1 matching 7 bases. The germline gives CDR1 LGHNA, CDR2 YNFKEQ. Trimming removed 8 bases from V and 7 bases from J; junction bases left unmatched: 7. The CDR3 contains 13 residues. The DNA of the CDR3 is TGTGCCAGCTCCGGACAGGACATTGAAAAACTGTTTTTT. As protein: CASSGQDIEKLFF.